Listed below are T cell receptor beta chains from one sample, sequenced in a study of blood T cell repertoires in COVID-19. The data were produced by immunoSEQ multiplex PCR, yet TCRdb's version contains in-frame clones alone and is incomplete. The repertoire holds roughly 140,000 clones, with about 80% as singletons. Sequencing input: peripheral blood. The receptor set was obtained from a woman aged 80 or over in a cohort sampled during active or convalescent COVID-19. The CDR3 runs from the conserved cysteine through the conserved F or W. A D gene is named only where the DNA matches it firmly. Clone size is given for some rows only: seen once, a few or many times, or a class if the clone is expanded.

length | J | size | D | V | DNA | CDR3
17 | TRBJ2-3 | - | - | TRBV3-1/TRBV3-2 | TGTGCCAGCAGCCAAGATCGTTTCGGCAGGGGTCCAGATACGCAGTATTTT | CASSQDRFGRGPDTQYF
15 | TRBJ1-4 | - | - | TRBV5-1 | TGCGCCAGCTCCCCTGAGACAGCTTTAAATGAAAAACTGTTTTTT | CASSPETALNEKLFF
12 | TRBJ1-2 | - | TRBD1 | TRBV5-5 | TGTGCCAGCAGCGTAGGACAGGATGGCTACACCTTC | CASSVGQDGYTF
13 | TRBJ1-1 | - | TRBD1 | TRBV19 | TGTGCCAGTAGGAGGACAGGGATCACTGAAGCTTTCTTT | CASRRTGITEAFF
13 | TRBJ2-2 | - | - | TRBV29-1 | TGCAGCGTTGACTATGCCAACACCGGGGAGCTGTTTTTT | CSVDYANTGELFF
14 | TRBJ1-1 | - | - | TRBV6-5 | TGTGCCAGCACCCCGTCGGGCGGAGGGACTGAAGCTTTCTTT | CASTPSGGGTEAFF
15 | TRBJ1-5 | - | - | TRBV7-6 | TGTGCCAGCAGCTTAGGGTCAACATACAATCAGCCCCAGCATTTT | CASSLGSTYNQPQHF
13 | TRBJ2-2 | - | - | TRBV24-1 | TGTGCCACCAGTGGTCAGGGGTCCGGGGAGCTGTTTTTT | CATSGQGSGELFF
16 | TRBJ2-5 | - | TRBD2 | TRBV29-1 | TGCAGCGTTGCGGGACTAGCGGGGCTATCCCAAGAGACCCAGTACTTC | CSVAGLAGLSQETQYF
15 | TRBJ2-5 | - | - | TRBV15 | TGTGCCACCAGCAGTGCAGGGACACTGCGGGAGACCCAGTACTTC | CATSSAGTLRETQYF
10 | TRBJ2-1 | - | - | TRBV19 | TGTGCCAGTAGTACTGGGGGGAAGTTCTTC | CASSTGGKFF
14 | TRBJ2-1 | - | - | TRBV7-9 | TGTGCCAGCAGCTTATTTGAGGGGGACAATGAGCAGTTCTTC | CASSLFEGDNEQFF
13 | TRBJ2-7 | - | TRBD1 | TRBV2 | TGTGCCAGCAGTGGGGACAGAGCCTACGAGCAGTACTTC | CASSGDRAYEQYF
13 | TRBJ1-5 | - | - | TRBV2 | TGTGCCAGCAGCGCCACTAATCTGGGGGGAGTACATTTT | CASSATNLGGVHF
13 | TRBJ1-1 | many | - | TRBV2 | TGTGCCAGCAGTGGAGGACAGTACACTGAAGCTTTCTTT | CASSGGQYTEAFF
13 | TRBJ1-2 | - | TRBD1 | TRBV5-4 | TGTGCCAGCAGCACCAGGGGGAGCTATGGCTACACCTTC | CASSTRGSYGYTF
11 | TRBJ1-1 | - | - | TRBV20-1 | TGCAGTGCTAGTCCTAACACTGAAGCTTTCTTT | CSASPNTEAFF
13 | TRBJ1-2 | - | - | TRBV28 | TGTGCCAGCAGGGGGCCGATCCGCTATGGCTACACCTTC | CASRGPIRYGYTF
13 | TRBJ1-2 | once | - | TRBV30 | TGTGCCTGGAGTTGGAAGGGGTACTATGGCTACACCTTC | CAWSWKGYYGYTF
13 | TRBJ1-1 | - | TRBD1 | TRBV5-4 | TGTGCCAGCAGCTTTCAGGGGGTCACTGAAGCTTTCTTT | CASSFQGVTEAFF
15 | TRBJ1-6 | - | - | TRBV4-3 | TGCGCCAGCAGCCAAGACTTCGCCGGTAATTCACCCCTCCACTTT | CASSQDFAGNSPLHF
16 | TRBJ2-5 | - | TRBD1 | TRBV11-2 | TGTGCCAGCAGCCGGTCCGTCTCCGGACAGGGGGGGACCCAGTACTTC | CASSRSVSGQGGTQYF
15 | TRBJ2-5 | - | - | TRBV24-1 | TGTGCCACCAGTGATCCGGACAGACCCCAAGAGACCCAGTACTTC | CATSDPDRPQETQYF
14 | TRBJ1-1 | - | TRBD1 | TRBV28 | TGTGCCAGCAGTAGGGGACAGGGGTTCGCTGAAGCTTTCTTT | CASSRGQGFAEAFF
13 | TRBJ2-1 | few | - | TRBV3-1/TRBV3-2 | TGTGCCAGCAGCCAAACCGCCAGTGCTGAGCAGTTCTTC | CASSQTASAEQFF
14 | TRBJ1-2 | - | - | TRBV6-2/TRBV6-3 | TGTGCCAGCAGCCTCCAGGGTCGTATCTATGGCTACACCTTC | CASSLQGRIYGYTF
14 | TRBJ2-3 | - | - | TRBV5-1 | TGCGCCAGCAGTTGGAGGGGCGCCTCTGATACGCAGTATTTT | CASSWRGASDTQYF
13 | TRBJ2-1 | few | TRBD1 | TRBV5-4 | TGTGCCAGCAGCTTGAAGGACAGGGAAGTGCAGTTCTTC | CASSLKDREVQFF
14 | TRBJ2-2 | - | - | TRBV5-1 | TGCGCCAGCAGCTTCGAGACGGGCACCGGGGAGCTGTTTTTT | CASSFETGTGELFF
11 | TRBJ1-1 | - | - | TRBV7-9 | TGTGCCAGCAGCTTAGACTCCGAAGCTTTCTTT | CASSLDSEAFF
15 | TRBJ2-5 | - | TRBD2 | TRBV7-8 | TGTGCCAGCAGCCCCCTCACTAGCGGGGAAGAGACCCAGTACTTC | CASSPLTSGEETQYF
16 | TRBJ1-4 | - | TRBD1 | TRBV7-2 | TGTGCCAGCAGCCACGGCGGGGCAGGGGGTGTTGAAAAACTGTTTTTT | CASSHGGAGGVEKLFF
14 | TRBJ2-7 | - | TRBD2 | TRBV6-5 | TGTGCCAGCACGTTGGCGGGGGTCTCCTACGAGCAGTACTTC | CASTLAGVSYEQYF
12 | TRBJ1-1 | - | TRBD1 | TRBV12-3/TRBV12-4 | TGTGCCAGCAGTTTGGGACAGATTGAAGCTTTCTTT | CASSLGQIEAFF
16 | TRBJ2-1 | - | TRBD2 | TRBV5-4 | TGTGCCAGCAGTAAGACTAGCGGGTTACCCTACAATGAGCAGTTCTTC | CASSKTSGLPYNEQFF
11 | TRBJ1-2 | few | TRBD1 | TRBV18 | TGTGCCAGCTCGGACAGGGGAGGCTACACCTTC | CASSDRGGYTF
17 | TRBJ2-1 | once | TRBD2 | TRBV29-1 | TGCAGCGTCCGGGGGGAGATGGGTGGCAGCCGCCCGAATGAGCAGTTCTTC | CSVRGEMGGSRPNEQFF
14 | TRBJ2-5 | - | TRBD1 | TRBV27 | TGTGCCAGCAGTTTCGGACAGGCACGAGAGACCCAGTACTTC | CASSFGQARETQYF
16 | TRBJ1-6 | - | TRBD1 | TRBV30 | TGTGCCTGGACCCAAACAGGGGTTTCCTATAATTCACCCCTCCACTTT | CAWTQTGVSYNSPLHF
18 | TRBJ1-1 | - | TRBD1 | TRBV5-5 | TGTGCCAGCAGTCCGACAGGCTGGAGGGGGCCCCCGAACACTGAAGCTTTCTTT | CASSPTGWRGPPNTEAFF
15 | TRBJ1-2 | - | - | TRBV4-3 | TGCGCCAGCAGCCAAGATCTTTGGGCGAACTATGGCTACACCTTC | CASSQDLWANYGYTF
13 | TRBJ1-3 | - | TRBD1 | TRBV6-5 | TGTGCCAGCAGCGCGGACAGGGGAAACACCATATATTTT | CASSADRGNTIYF
13 | TRBJ2-2 | - | - | TRBV19 | TGTGCCAGTAGGATACAGGGAAACGGGGAGCTGTTTTTT | CASRIQGNGELFF
17 | TRBJ2-5 | - | TRBD2 | TRBV5-4 | TGTGCCAGCAGCTCGTATGAAGCGGGCGGGGGGGCCCTGACCCAGTACTTC | CASSSYEAGGGALTQYF
14 | TRBJ1-1 | - | - | TRBV6-5 | TGTGCCAGCAGTCGCCTGGGGGGTCGGACTGAAGCTTTCTTT | CASSRLGGRTEAFF